These T cell receptor beta chains were read from a single sample in a study of blood T cell repertoires in COVID-19. Profiled with immunoSEQ multiplex PCR; TCRdb holds only in-frame clones, not every one. Found here are approximately 350,000 clones, about four fifths of them singletons; the top ten hold 2.5% to 3.5%. Sequencing was carried out using peripheral blood. The receptors stem from a man between 25 and 39 years old with active or convalescent COVID-19. Both conserved end residues are part of each CDR3. The D gene is left open where the match is weak. Not all rows give a size; the values are once, few, many and, for expanded clones, a class.

J: TRBJ1-5
D: .
size: .
V: TRBV21-1
CDR3: CASSTSRTGFLSNQPQHF
DNA: TGTGCCAGCAGCACCTCCCGGACAGGGTTCTTATCCAATCAGCCCCAGCATTTT

J: TRBJ2-3
D: .
size: .
V: TRBV30
CDR3: CAWSGLPDTQYF
DNA: TGTGCCTGGAGTGGACTGCCAGATACGCAGTATTTT

J: TRBJ2-7
D: TRBD1
size: once
V: TRBV25-1
CDR3: CASSELVTGGIYEQYF
DNA: TGTGCCAGCAGTGAATTGGTGACAGGGGGCATCTACGAGCAGTACTTC

J: TRBJ2-7
D: .
size: .
V: TRBV5-1
CDR3: CASSLRQNYEQYF
DNA: TGCGCCAGCAGCTTGAGACAGAACTACGAGCAGTACTTC

J: TRBJ2-7
D: TRBD2
size: .
V: TRBV12-3/TRBV12-4
CDR3: CASGRVLYEQYF
DNA: TGTGCCAGCGGGAGGGTGTTATACGAGCAGTACTTC

J: TRBJ1-2
D: TRBD1
size: .
V: TRBV28
CDR3: CASTQGGTGFYGYTF
DNA: TGTGCCAGCACCCAAGGGGGGACAGGCTTCTATGGCTACACCTTC

J: TRBJ2-1
D: .
size: .
V: TRBV6-5
CDR3: CASSYSRDEQFF
DNA: TGTGCCAGCAGTTACTCGCGCGATGAGCAGTTCTTC

J: TRBJ1-6
D: .
size: .
V: TRBV6-5
CDR3: CASRRGGGRPLHF
DNA: TGTGCCAGCAGGAGGGGAGGGGGACGACCCCTCCACTTT

J: TRBJ2-7
D: TRBD2
size: .
V: TRBV6-5
CDR3: CASGWRELGEQYF
DNA: TGTGCCAGCGGGTGGCGGGAGCTTGGGGAGCAGTACTTC

J: TRBJ2-3
D: .
size: once
V: TRBV2
CDR3: CASSLEDFGPDTQYF
DNA: TGTGCCAGCTCCCTTGAGGACTTTGGCCCAGATACGCAGTATTTT

J: TRBJ2-1
D: .
size: .
V: TRBV5-1
CDR3: CASSLARSYNEQFF
DNA: TGCGCCAGCAGCTTGGCCCGCAGCTACAATGAGCAGTTCTTC

J: TRBJ2-5
D: TRBD1
size: .
V: TRBV11-3
CDR3: CASSLRTGGQETQYF
DNA: TGTGCCAGCAGCTTACGGACAGGGGGCCAGGAGACCCAGTACTTC

J: TRBJ2-1
D: TRBD2
size: once
V: TRBV11-2
CDR3: CASGRGGDLESYNEQFF
DNA: TGTGCCAGCGGGCGGGGGGGCGATCTGGAATCCTACAATGAGCAGTTCTTC

J: TRBJ1-2
D: .
size: .
V: TRBV10-3
CDR3: CAITAGGSYGYTF
DNA: TGTGCCATCACCGCGGGAGGGTCCTATGGCTACACCTTC

J: TRBJ1-1
D: .
size: .
V: TRBV7-2
CDR3: CASSLWEGNLNTEAFF
DNA: TGTGCCAGCAGCTTATGGGAGGGGAACCTGAACACTGAAGCTTTCTTT

J: TRBJ1-3
D: .
size: .
V: TRBV3-1/TRBV3-2
CDR3: CASSQGAGSSGNTIYF
DNA: TGTGCCAGCAGCCAAGGCGCGGGGAGCTCTGGAAACACCATATATTTT

J: TRBJ1-2
D: .
size: .
V: TRBV6-5
CDR3: CASSPTGNYGYTF
DNA: TGTGCCAGCAGCCCAACAGGAAACTATGGCTACACCTTC

J: TRBJ2-5
D: TRBD2
size: .
V: TRBV18
CDR3: CASSPWTSGLQETQYF
DNA: TGTGCCAGCTCCCCCTGGACTAGCGGATTACAAGAGACCCAGTACTTC

J: TRBJ2-5
D: .
size: few
V: TRBV18
CDR3: CASSPGTGRGEETQYF
DNA: TGTGCCAGCTCACCAGGGACTGGTAGGGGTGAAGAGACCCAGTACTTC

J: TRBJ1-5
D: .
size: .
V: TRBV6-2/TRBV6-3
CDR3: CASSPDAVDNQPQHF
DNA: TGTGCCAGCAGCCCAGACGCAGTGGACAACCAGCCCCAGCATTTT